This T cell receptor beta chain was recovered during a study of blood T cells in healthy people across ages. Points from the study as a whole: When set beside aged donors, long-lived donors presented more naive CD4+ cells and higher diversity.

The CDR3 runs to 16 residues. J lost 2 bases, V lost 1 base, and 10 bases had no gene match. The germline V gene encodes CDR1 GTSNPN and CDR2 SVGIG (reference sequence). For this clonotype: Antigen unknown.

A J-beta primer mix and a sample-barcoded 5' primer were used in a second PCR of about 6 to 12 cycles. Using its own MiXCR run on the 5' RACE reads, TCRdb lists one record per CDR3 protein. The table has 730,000 or so distinct CDR3 sequences, roughly 44% seen once. The specimen was blood. This sequence joins TRBV30 and TRBJ1-2; 7 positions agree with TRBD1. This clonotype originated in an older woman in good health. The CDR3 DNA is TGTGCCTGGAGTGACACCAGGGGGGCGCTGAACTATGGCTACACCTTC. Residues: CAWSDTRGALNYGYTF.